This TCR beta chain was documented in a study of metastatic and nonmetastatic thyroid tumors. Study details: Repertoire data that came from the blood and tumor or nodule tissue of malignant and benign thyroid patients were compared. Points from the study as a whole: Malignant thyroid tumors reportedly exceeded benign nodules significantly in TCR beta diversity, with the difference appearing in blood and tumor.

In the original workflow: The study took CDR3 differences across clinicopathological groups and made a distant-metastasis classifier for papillary thyroid cancer from them. TCRdb reanalyzed the PCR reads with MiXCR. The V and J calls, along with clone size, are taken from TCRdb and not from the paper's own processing. In the table there are 35,000 to 55,000 clones, approximately 3% of which are singletons. Looked up from germline, CDR1 is SGHTA and CDR2 is FQGNSA. The CDR3 has 11 amino acids. Trimming shortened V by 3 bases and J by 11 bases, and 10 bases separated the two germline ends. Thyroid surgery had not been preceded by any treatment in any patient. This clone was detected many times. Its antigen is as yet unknown.

This sequence joins TRBV7-2 and TRBJ1-2; no definite D call. The clonotype was recovered from a female donor with papillary thyroid cancer or a benign thyroid nodule (not recorded which). Some clones in this sample may be carry-over from other donors' samples. Sequenced input: blood. The chain's CDR3 is CASSFLMGYTF. Written as DNA, the CDR3 is TGTGCCAGCAGCTTCCTAATGGGGTACACCTTC.